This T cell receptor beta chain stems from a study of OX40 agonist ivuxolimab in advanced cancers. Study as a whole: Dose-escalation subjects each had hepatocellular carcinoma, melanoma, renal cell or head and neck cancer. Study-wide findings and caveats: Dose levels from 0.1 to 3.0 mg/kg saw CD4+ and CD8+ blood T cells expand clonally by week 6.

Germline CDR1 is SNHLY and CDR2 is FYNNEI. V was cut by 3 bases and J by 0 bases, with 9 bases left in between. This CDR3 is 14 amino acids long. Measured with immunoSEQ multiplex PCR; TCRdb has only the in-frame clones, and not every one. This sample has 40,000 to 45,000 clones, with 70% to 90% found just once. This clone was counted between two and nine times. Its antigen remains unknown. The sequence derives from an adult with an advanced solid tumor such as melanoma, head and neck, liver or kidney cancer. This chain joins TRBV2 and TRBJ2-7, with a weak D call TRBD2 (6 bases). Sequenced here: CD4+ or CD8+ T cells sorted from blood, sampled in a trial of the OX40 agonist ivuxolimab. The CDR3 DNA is TGTGCCAGCAGTGACTGGCGGGACTCCTACGAGCAGTACTTC. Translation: CASSDWRDSYEQYF.